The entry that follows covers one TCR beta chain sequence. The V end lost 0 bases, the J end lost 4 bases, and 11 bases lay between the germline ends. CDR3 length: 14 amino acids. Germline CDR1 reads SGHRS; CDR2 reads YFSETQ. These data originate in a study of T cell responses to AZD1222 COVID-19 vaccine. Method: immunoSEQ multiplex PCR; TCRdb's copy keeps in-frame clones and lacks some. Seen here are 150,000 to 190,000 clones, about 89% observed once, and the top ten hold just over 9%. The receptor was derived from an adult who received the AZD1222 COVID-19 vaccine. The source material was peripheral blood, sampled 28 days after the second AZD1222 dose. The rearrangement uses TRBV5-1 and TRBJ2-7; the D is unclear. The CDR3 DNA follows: TGCGCCAGCAGCTTGGAACGAGGACCGTACGAGCAGTACTTC. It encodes CASSLERGPYEQYF. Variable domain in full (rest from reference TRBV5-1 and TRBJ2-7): KAGVTQTPRYLIKTRGQQVTLSCSPISGHRSVSWYQQTPGQGLQFLFEYFSETQRNKGNFPGRFSGRQFSNSRSEMNVSTLELGDSALYLCASSLERGPYEQYFGPGTRLTVT.